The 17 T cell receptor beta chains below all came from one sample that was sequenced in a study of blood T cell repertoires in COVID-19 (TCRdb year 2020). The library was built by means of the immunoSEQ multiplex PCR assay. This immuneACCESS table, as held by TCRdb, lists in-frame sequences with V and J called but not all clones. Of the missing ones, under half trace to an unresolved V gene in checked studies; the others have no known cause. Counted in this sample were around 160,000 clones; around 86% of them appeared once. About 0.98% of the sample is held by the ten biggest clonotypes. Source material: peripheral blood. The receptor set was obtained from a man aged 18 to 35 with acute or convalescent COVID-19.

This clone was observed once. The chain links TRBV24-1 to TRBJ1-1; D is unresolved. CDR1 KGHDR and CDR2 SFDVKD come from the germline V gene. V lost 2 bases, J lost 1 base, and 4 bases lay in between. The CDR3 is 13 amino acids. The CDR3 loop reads CATSDYRNTEAFF. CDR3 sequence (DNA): TGTGCCACCAGTGATTACAGGAACACTGAAGCTTTCTTT.

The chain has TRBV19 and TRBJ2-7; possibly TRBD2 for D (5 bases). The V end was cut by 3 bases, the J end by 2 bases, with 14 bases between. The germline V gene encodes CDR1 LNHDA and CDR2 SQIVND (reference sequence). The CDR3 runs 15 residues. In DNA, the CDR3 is TGTGCCAGTAGTATTCCCCAGGACTTGGCCTACGAGCAGTACGTC. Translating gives CASSIPQDLAYEQYV.

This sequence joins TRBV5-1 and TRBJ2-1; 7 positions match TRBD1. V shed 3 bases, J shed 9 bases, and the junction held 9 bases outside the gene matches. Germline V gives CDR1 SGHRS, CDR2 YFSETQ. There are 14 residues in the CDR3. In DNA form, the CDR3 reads TGCGCCAGCAGCTGGGACAGAGGGGGCGTTGAGCAGTTCTTC. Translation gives CASSWDRGGVEQFF.

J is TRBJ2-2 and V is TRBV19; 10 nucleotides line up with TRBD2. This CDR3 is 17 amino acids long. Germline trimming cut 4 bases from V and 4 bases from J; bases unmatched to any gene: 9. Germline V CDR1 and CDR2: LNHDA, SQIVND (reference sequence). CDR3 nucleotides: TGTGCCAGTAGTAAACTTGGGCTAGCGGGGGTCACCGGGGAGCTGTTTTTT. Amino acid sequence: CASSKLGLAGVTGELFF.

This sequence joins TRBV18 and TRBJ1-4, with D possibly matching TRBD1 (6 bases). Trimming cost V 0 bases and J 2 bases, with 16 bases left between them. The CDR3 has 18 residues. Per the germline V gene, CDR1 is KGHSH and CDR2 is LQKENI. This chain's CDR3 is CASSPPSGGPATNEKLFF. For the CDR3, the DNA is TGTGCCAGCTCACCACCGTCGGGGGGCCCGGCTACTAATGAAAAACTGTTTTTT. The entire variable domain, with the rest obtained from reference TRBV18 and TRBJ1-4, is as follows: NAGVMQNPRHLVRRRGQEARLRCSPMKGHSHVYWYRQLPEEGLKFMVYLQKENIIDESGMPKERFSAEFPKEGPSILRIQQVVRGDSAAYFCASSPPSGGPATNEKLFFGSGTQLSVL.

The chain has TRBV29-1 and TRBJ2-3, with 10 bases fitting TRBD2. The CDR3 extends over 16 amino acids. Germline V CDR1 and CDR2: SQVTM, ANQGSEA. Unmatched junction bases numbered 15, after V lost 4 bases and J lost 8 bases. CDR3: CSVVSIERGGEGTQYF. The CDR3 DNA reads TGCAGCGTTGTTAGCATCGAGCGGGGGGGCGAAGGTACGCAGTATTTT.

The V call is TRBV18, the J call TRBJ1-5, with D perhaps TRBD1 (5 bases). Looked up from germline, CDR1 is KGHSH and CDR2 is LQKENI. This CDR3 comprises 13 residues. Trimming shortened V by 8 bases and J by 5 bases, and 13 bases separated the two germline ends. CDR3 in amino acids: CASREGTYQPQHF. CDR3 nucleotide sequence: TGTGCCAGCCGGGAGGGGACCTATCAGCCCCAGCATTTT. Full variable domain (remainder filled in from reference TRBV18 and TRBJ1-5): NAGVMQNPRHLVRRRGQEARLRCSPMKGHSHVYWYRQLPEEGLKFMVYLQKENIIDESGMPKERFSAEFPKEGPSILRIQQVVRGDSAAYFCASREGTYQPQHFGDGTRLSIL.

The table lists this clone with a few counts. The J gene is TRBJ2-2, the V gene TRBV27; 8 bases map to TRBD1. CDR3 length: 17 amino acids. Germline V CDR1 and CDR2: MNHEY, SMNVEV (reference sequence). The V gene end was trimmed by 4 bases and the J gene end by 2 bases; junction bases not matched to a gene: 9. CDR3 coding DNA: TGTGCCAGCAGTTACCACGGACAGGGTTCTAACACCGGGGAGCTGTTTTTT. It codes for CASSYHGQGSNTGELFF.

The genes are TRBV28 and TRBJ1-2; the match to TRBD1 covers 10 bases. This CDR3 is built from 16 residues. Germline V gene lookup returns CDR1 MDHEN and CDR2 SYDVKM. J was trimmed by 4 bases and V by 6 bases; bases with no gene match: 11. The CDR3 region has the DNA TGTGCCAGCAGCCCGCCGCGGGACAGGGGCGGCTATGGCTACACCTTC. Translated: CASSPPRDRGGYGYTF.

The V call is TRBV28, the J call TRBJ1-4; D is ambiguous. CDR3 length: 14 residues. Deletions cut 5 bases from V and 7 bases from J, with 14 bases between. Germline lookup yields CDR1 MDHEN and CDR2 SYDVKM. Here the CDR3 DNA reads TGTGCCAGCAGTCCACCGGACGGGAGTGAAAAACTGTTTTTT. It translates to CASSPPDGSEKLFF.

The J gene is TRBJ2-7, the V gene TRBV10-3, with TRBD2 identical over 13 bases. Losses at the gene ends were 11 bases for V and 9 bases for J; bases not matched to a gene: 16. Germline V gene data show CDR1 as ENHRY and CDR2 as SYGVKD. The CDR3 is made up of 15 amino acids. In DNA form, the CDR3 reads TGTGCCCGACCCAAAGGACTAGCGGGGGCCGCAGGGCAGTACGTC. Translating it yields CARPKGLAGAAGQYV.

Written as DNA, the CDR3 is TGTGCCAGCAGTTCGCGGCTAGCGTGGAACACTGAAGCTTTCTTT. Protein sequence: CASSSRLAWNTEAFF. V usage is TRBV27 and J usage is TRBJ1-1; no clear D. Deletions cut 4 bases from V and 1 base from J, with 13 bases between. The CDR3 consists of 15 residues. Germline values: CDR1 MNHEY, CDR2 SMNVEV (reference sequence).

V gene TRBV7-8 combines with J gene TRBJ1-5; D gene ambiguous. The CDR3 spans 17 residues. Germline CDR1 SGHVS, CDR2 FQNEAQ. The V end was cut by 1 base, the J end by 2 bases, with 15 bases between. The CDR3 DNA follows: TGTGCCAGCAGCTTAGAGCGCAGCCCCGCGGGCAATCAGCCCCAGCATTTT. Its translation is CASSLERSPAGNQPQHF. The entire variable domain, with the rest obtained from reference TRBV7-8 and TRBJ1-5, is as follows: GAGVSQSPRYKVAKRGQDVALRCDPISGHVSLFWYQQALGQGPEFLTYFQNEAQLDKSGLPSDRFFAERPEGSVSTLKIQRTQQEDSAVYLCASSLERSPAGNQPQHFGDGTRLSIL.

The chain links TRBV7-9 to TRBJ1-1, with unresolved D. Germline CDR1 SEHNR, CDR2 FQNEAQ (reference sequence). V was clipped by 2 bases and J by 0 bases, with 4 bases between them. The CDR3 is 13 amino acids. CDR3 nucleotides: TGTGCCAGCAGCTTACCCATGAACACTGAAGCTTTCTTT. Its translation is CASSLPMNTEAFF.

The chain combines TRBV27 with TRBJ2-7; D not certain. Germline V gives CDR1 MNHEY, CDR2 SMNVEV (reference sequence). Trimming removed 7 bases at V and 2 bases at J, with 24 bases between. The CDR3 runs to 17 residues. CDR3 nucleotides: TGTGCCAGCAAGTTTAGCCGCGACGGTCCCTCTCCCTACGAGCAGTACGTC. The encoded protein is CASKFSRDGPSPYEQYV.

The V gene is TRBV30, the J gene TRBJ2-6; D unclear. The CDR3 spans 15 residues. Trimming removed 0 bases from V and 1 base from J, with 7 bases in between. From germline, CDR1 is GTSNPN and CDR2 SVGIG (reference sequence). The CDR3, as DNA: TGTGCCTGGAGTGTAATCCAGTCTGGGGCCAACGTCCTGACTTTC. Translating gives CAWSVIQSGANVLTF.

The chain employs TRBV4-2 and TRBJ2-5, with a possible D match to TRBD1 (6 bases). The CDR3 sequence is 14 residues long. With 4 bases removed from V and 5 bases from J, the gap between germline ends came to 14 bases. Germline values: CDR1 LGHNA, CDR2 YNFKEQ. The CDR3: CASSPFDRRETQYF. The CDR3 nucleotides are TGTGCCAGCAGCCCCTTCGACAGGAGGGAGACCCAGTACTTC.